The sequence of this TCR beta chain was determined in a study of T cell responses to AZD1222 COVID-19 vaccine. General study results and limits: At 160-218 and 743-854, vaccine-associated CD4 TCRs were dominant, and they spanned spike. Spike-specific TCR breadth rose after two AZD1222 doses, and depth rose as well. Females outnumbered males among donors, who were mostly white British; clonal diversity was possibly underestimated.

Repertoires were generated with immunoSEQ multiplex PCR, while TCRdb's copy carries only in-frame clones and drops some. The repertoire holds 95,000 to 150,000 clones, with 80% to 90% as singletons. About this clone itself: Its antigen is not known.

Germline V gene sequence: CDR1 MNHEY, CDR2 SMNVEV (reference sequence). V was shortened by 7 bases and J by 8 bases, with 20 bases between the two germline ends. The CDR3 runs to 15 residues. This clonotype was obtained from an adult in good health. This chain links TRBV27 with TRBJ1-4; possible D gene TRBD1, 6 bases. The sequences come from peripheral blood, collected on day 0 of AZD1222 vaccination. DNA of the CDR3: TGTGCCAGCATGACGGCGGGGGCGGGGGCGGAAAAACTGTTTTTT. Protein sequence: CASMTAGAGAEKLFF.